This T cell receptor (beta chain) was observed in a study of T cells in Graves' hyperthyroidism and ophthalmopathy. From RNA transcripts, TCR beta CDR3 regions were amplified. With the HTBI primer set, the TCR CDR3 went through a first round of RT-PCR. One entry per CDR3 protein, called by TCRdb with MiXCR from the multiplex PCR reads. The data contain approximately 510,000 distinct CDR3 sequences, over 35% of them singletons. The CDR3 totals 14 residues. Germline lookup yields CDR1 MGHDK and CDR2 SYGVNS. The V and J ends lost 8 bases and 4 bases, in that order; junction bases with no gene match: 8. Sample: peripheral blood or thyroid tissue (not recorded which). The chain has TRBV25-1 and TRBJ1-2; 9 bases are shared with TRBD1. The source of this sequence is an adult woman with Graves' disease, either hyperthyroidism or ophthalmopathy (not recorded which). CDR3 DNA sequence: TGTGCCAGCTCGACAGGGGGTTTTAGCTATGGCTACACCTTC. It encodes CASSTGGFSYGYTF.